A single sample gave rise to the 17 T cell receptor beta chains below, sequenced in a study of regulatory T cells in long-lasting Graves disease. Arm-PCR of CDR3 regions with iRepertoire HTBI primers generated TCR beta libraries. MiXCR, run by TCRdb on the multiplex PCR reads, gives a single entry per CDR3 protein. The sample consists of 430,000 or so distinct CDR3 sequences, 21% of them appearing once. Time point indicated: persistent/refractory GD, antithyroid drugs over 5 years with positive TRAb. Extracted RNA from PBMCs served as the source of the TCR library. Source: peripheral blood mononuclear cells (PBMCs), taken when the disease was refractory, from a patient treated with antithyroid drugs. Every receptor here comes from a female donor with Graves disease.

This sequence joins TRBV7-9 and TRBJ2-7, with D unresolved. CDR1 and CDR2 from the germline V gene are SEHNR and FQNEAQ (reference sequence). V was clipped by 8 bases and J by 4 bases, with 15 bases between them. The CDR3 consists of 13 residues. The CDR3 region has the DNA TGTGCCAGCGGCTCCAGGAATGAGTACGAGCAGTACTTC. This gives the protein CASGSRNEYEQYF.

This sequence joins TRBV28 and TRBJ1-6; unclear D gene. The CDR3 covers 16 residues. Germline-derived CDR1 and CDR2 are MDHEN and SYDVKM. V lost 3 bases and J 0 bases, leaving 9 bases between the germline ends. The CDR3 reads CASSFIGSSYNSPLHF. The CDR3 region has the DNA TGTGCCAGCAGTTTTATAGGGAGCTCCTATAATTCACCCCTCCACTTT.

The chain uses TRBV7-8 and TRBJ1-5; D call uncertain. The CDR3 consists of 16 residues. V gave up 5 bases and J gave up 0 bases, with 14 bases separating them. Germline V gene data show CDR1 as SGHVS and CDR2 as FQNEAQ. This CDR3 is CASSRTGRTSNQPQHF. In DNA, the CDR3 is TGTGCCAGCAGCCGTACCGGCAGAACTAGCAATCAGCCCCAGCATTTT.

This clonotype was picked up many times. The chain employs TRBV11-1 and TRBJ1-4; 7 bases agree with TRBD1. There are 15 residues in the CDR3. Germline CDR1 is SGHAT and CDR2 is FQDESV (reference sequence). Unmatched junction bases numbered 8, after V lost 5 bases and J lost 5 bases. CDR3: CASSVTGQQNEKLFF. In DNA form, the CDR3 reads TGTGCCAGCAGCGTCACGGGACAGCAGAATGAAAAACTGTTTTTT.

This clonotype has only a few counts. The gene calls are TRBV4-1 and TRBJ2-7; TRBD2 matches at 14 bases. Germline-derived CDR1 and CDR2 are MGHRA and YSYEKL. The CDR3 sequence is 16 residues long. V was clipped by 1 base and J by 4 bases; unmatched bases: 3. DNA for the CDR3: TGCGCCAGCAGCCAAGCAGGGACTAGCGGGAGTTACGAGCAGTACTTC. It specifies CASSQAGTSGSYEQYF.

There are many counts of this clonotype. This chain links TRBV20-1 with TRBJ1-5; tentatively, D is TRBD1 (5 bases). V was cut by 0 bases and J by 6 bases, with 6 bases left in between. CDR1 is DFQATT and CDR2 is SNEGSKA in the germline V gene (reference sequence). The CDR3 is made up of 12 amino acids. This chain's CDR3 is CSARDQGQPQHF. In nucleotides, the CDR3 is TGCAGTGCTAGAGATCAGGGTCAGCCCCAGCATTTT.

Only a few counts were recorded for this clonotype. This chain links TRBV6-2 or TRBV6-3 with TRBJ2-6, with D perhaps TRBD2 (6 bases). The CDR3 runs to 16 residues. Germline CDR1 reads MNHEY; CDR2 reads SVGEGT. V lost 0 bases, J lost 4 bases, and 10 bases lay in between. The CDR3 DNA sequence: TGTGCCAGCAGTTACTCTGCGGGATCCGGGGCCAACGTCCTGACTTTC. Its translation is CASSYSAGSGANVLTF.

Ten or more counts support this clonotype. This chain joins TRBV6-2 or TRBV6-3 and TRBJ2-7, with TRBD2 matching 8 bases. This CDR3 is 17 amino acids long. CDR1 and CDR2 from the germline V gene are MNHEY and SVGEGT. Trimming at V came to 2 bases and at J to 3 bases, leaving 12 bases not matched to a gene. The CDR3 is CASSYRGLDGRSYEQYF. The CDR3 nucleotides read TGTGCCAGCAGTTACAGGGGACTAGACGGGAGAAGCTACGAGCAGTACTTC.

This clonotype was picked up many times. The CDR3 DNA reads TGCAGCGTTGAAGATTTTGGACTAGCGGGAGTCTACGAGCAGTACTTC. Protein sequence: CSVEDFGLAGVYEQYF. The J gene is TRBJ2-7, the V gene TRBV29-1, with 13 positions matching TRBD2. The V gene end was trimmed by 0 bases and the J gene end by 3 bases; junction bases not matched to a gene: 5. This CDR3 is 16 amino acids long. Germline values: CDR1 SQVTM, CDR2 ANQGSEA.

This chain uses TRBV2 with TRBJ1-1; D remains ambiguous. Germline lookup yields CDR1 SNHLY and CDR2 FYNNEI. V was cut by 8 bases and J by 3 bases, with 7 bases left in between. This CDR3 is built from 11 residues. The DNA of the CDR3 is TGTGCCAGCGAAAAGGACACTGAAGCTTTCTTT. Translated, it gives CASEKDTEAFF.

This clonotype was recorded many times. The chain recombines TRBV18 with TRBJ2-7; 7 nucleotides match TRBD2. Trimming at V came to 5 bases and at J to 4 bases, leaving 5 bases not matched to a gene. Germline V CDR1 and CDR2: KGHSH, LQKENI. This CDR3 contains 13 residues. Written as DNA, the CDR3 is TGTGCCAGCTCAGACGTCGGGGGGTACGAGCAGTACTTC. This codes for CASSDVGGYEQYF.

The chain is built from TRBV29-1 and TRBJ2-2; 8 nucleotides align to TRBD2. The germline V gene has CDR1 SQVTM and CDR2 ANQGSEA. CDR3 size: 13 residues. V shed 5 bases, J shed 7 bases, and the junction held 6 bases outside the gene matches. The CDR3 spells CSVPGRGDGELFF. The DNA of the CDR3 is TGCAGCGTTCCCGGGAGGGGTGACGGGGAGCTGTTTTTT.

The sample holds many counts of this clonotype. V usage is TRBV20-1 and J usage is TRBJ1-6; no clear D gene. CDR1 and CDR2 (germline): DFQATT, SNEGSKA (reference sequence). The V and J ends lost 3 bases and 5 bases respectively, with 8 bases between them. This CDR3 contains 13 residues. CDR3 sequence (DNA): TGCAGTGCTAGTACGGGGAATAATTCACCCCTCCACTTT. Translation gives CSASTGNNSPLHF.

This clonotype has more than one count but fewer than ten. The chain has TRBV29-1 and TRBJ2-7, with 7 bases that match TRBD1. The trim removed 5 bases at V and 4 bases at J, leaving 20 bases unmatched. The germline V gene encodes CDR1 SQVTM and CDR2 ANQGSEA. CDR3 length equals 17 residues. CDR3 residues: CSVLRQGVFGLTYEQYF. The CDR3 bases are TGCAGCGTTTTGAGACAGGGAGTCTTCGGTCTCACTTACGAGCAGTACTTC.

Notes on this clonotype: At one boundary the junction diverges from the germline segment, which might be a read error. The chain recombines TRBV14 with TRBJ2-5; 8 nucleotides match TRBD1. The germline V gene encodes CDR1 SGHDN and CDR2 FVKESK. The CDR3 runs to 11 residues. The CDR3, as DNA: TGTGCCAGCAGTCCCGGACAGGGATCCTATTTC. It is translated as CASSPGQGSYF.

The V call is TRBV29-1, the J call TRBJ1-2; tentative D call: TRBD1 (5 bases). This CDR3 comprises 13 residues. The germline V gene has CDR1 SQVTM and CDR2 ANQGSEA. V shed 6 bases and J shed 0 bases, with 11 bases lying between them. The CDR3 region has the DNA TGCAGCGTCGGGGGGAGCCCTAACTATGGCTACACCTTC. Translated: CSVGGSPNYGYTF.

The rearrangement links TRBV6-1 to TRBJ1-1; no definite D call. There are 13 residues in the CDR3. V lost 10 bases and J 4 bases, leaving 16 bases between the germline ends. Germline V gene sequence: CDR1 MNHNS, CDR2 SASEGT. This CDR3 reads CANSLHGGTEAFF. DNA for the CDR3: TGTGCCAACAGCCTACACGGCGGCACTGAAGCTTTCTTT.